The 21 T cell receptor beta chains given below trace back to one sample, sequenced in a study of blood T cells in healthy people across ages. Combining a sample-barcoded 5' primer with a J-beta primer mix, a second PCR ran for about 6 to 11 cycles. Each CDR3 protein gets one entry after TCRdb re-called the 5' RACE reads with MiXCR. The data hold 750,000 to 950,000 distinct CDR3 sequences, with under 35% observed a single time. In addition, the sample was reused for a study of T cells of mothers and their children.

Source material: blood. These receptors all stem from a woman in her forties in good health.

This clonotype was counted ten times or more. The rearrangement uses TRBV9 and TRBJ2-5; D possibly matches TRBD1 or TRBD2 (7 bases each). CDR3 length: 15 amino acids. V was pared by 3 bases and J by 7 bases, with 19 bases between. Looked up from germline, CDR1 is SGDLS and CDR2 is YYNGEE. The CDR3 DNA sequence: TGTGCCAGCAGCGCGGGGGGACAGACGACAGGGACCCAGTACTTC. Translating gives CASSAGGQTTGTQYF.

This chain joins TRBV9 and TRBJ1-3; 9 positions agree with TRBD1. J lost 1 base, V lost 0 bases, and 8 bases had no gene match. CDR3 size: 18 residues. In germline, CDR1 is SGDLS, CDR2 YYNGEE. The CDR3 sequence: CASSVDTGTGRSGNTIYF. As DNA, the CDR3 is TGTGCCAGCAGCGTAGATACCGGGACAGGGAGGTCTGGAAACACCATATATTTT.

This clonotype was seen many times. The rearrangement uses TRBV20-1 and TRBJ2-7; TRBD2 matches at 7 bases. This CDR3 has 15 residues. Germline-derived CDR1 and CDR2 are DFQATT and SNEGSKA (reference sequence). V gave up 0 bases and J gave up 0 bases; unmatched junction bases: 5. DNA of the CDR3: TGCAGTGCTAGAGAGCTAGCGGCGAGCTCCTACGAGCAGTACTTC. This encodes CSARELAASSYEQYF.

The table lists this clonotype with many counts. This chain joins TRBV6-6 and TRBJ2-1, with D perhaps TRBD2 (6 bases). Germline loops: CDR1 MNHNY, CDR2 SVGAGI (reference sequence). V gave up 7 bases and J gave up 5 bases, with 12 bases separating them. The length of the CDR3 is 13 residues. The CDR3 region has the DNA TGTGCCAGCAACACCCGGGGGAACAATGAGCAGTTCTTC. It codes for CASNTRGNNEQFF.

This clonotype was detected ten times or more. The chain employs TRBV5-1 and TRBJ1-2, with TRBD1 matching over 8 bases. Trimming at V came to 3 bases and at J to 8 bases, leaving 9 bases not matched to a gene. CDR1 and CDR2 from the germline V gene are SGHRS and YFSETQ. The CDR3 sequence is 14 residues long. CDR3: CASSSTQGARGYTF. In DNA form, the CDR3 reads TGCGCCAGCAGCTCCACCCAGGGGGCGCGCGGCTACACCTTC.

This clonotype was observed a few times. In DNA, the CDR3 is TGTGCCAGCAGCCCCGGGGTGCCAAAACTGTTTTTT. This sequence encodes CASSPGVPKLFF. The chain recombines TRBV25-1 with TRBJ1-4; D not certain. In germline, CDR1 is MGHDK, CDR2 SYGVNS. The CDR3 extends over 12 amino acids. Trimming left V 6 bases short and J 10 bases short, with 12 bases between.

The chain links TRBV7-9 to TRBJ1-1; the match to TRBD1 covers 8 bases. The CDR3 is made up of 14 amino acids. From germline, CDR1 is SEHNR and CDR2 FQNEAQ (reference sequence). With 6 bases clipped from V and 4 bases from J, the junction kept 7 bases outside the gene matches. The CDR3 region is CASRDTGGFTEAFF. The CDR3 nucleotides read TGTGCCAGCAGAGACACAGGGGGATTCACTGAAGCTTTCTTT.

The V call is TRBV28, the J call TRBJ2-6, with D perhaps matching TRBD1 or TRBD2 (5 bases each). Trimming shortened V by 6 bases and J by 0 bases, and 18 bases separated the two germline ends. Germline values: CDR1 MDHEN, CDR2 SYDVKM. The CDR3 length is 18 residues. CDR3 bases: TGTGCCAGCAGGTCCCTAGGGACGGCCCGCTCTGGGGCCAACGTCCTGACTTTC. Its protein is CASRSLGTARSGANVLTF.

The chain recombines TRBV5-1 with TRBJ2-1; TRBD2 agrees at 12 bases. Germline V CDR1 and CDR2: SGHRS, YFSETQ. The CDR3 is 15 amino acids. Trimming at V came to 3 bases and at J to 8 bases, leaving 6 bases not matched to a gene. The CDR3 nucleotides read TGCGCCAGCAGCTCGCTAGCGGGGGGGCAAGATGAGCAGTTCTTC. Its protein product is CASSSLAGGQDEQFF.

This clonotype was seen ten or more times. The CDR3 spells CASSSAGREQYF. In nucleotides, the CDR3 is TGTGCCAGCAGCTCCGCAGGACGCGAGCAGTACTTC. This sequence joins TRBV11-2 and TRBJ2-7; D is uncertain. Trimming pared 4 bases from V and 6 bases from J, leaving 10 bases between. This CDR3 comprises 12 residues. Germline V CDR1 and CDR2: SGHAT, FQNNGV.

This clonotype was detected ten times or more. The V and J genes are TRBV10-3 and TRBJ2-1, with D unclear. This CDR3 is 11 amino acids long. V lost 11 bases, J lost 4 bases, and 9 bases lay in between. Germline V gene sequence: CDR1 ENHRY, CDR2 SYGVKD. The CDR3 spells CAVTAYNEQFF. CDR3 coding DNA: TGTGCCGTAACAGCGTACAATGAGCAGTTCTTC.

This clonotype was seen a handful of times. V gene TRBV14 combines with J gene TRBJ2-1; possible D gene TRBD1, 5 bases. Trimming pared 1 base from V and 1 base from J, leaving 23 bases between. Germline CDR1 reads SGHDN; CDR2 reads FVKESK. The CDR3 length is 20 residues. CDR3 sequence reads: CASSQGAGISTIPSYNEQFF. CDR3 coding DNA: TGTGCCAGCAGCCAAGGCGCAGGGATTTCAACCATTCCTTCCTACAATGAGCAGTTCTTC. Full variable domain (outside the CDR3, taken from reference TRBV14 and TRBJ2-1): EAGVTQFPSHSVIEKGQTVTLRCDPISGHDNLYWYRRVMGKEIKFLLHFVKESKQDESGMPNNRFLAERTGGTYSTLKVQPAELEDSGVYFCASSQGAGISTIPSYNEQFFGPGTRLTVL.

With regard to this clonotype: A much larger clone lies one base from this, so it may be a read error. This chain uses TRBV12-3 or TRBV12-4 with TRBJ1-2; tentatively, D is TRBD1 (5 bases). The CDR3 sequence is 14 residues long. The CDR3 DNA reads as TGTGCCAGCAGTTCACAGGTTGATCGCTTCGGCTACATCTTC. It translates to CASSSQVDRFGYIF.

This clonotype was counted at least ten times. This sequence joins TRBV12-3 or TRBV12-4 and TRBJ2-1; tentative D call: TRBD1 (5 bases). This CDR3 contains 12 residues. V lost 6 bases and J lost 7, with 10 bases in between. The CDR3 DNA follows: TGTGCCAGCAGCCCACAGGTTAATGAGCAGTTCTTC. Protein sequence: CASSPQVNEQFF.

The V call is TRBV14, the J call TRBJ1-4; perhaps TRBD1 as D (5 bases). Looked up from germline, CDR1 is SGHDN and CDR2 is FVKESK. V was shortened by 1 base and J by 8 bases, with 14 bases between the two germline ends. CDR3 length: 15 amino acids. The CDR3 sequence: CASSQGPGRTEKLFF. CDR3 DNA sequence: TGTGCCAGCAGCCAAGGGCCGGGGCGGACGGAAAAACTGTTTTTT.

V usage is TRBV5-1 and J usage is TRBJ1-1; 8 bases are a match to TRBD1. Germline CDR1 is SGHRS and CDR2 is YFSETQ. This CDR3 region has 14 residues. V lost 6 bases to trimming and J lost 4 bases; unmatched junction nucleotides: 8. The chain's CDR3 is CASTQGAGGTEAFF. The CDR3 DNA reads as TGCGCCAGCACCCAGGGGGCTGGGGGCACTGAAGCTTTCTTT.

This chain joins TRBV7-2 and TRBJ2-1, with 11 bases aligning to TRBD2. CDR3 length: 15 residues. V dropped 4 bases and J dropped 8; count of bases not matched to a gene: 7. The V gene's germline CDR1 is SGHTA and CDR2 FQGNSA. In nucleotides, the CDR3 is TGTGCCAGCAGCTATTTAGCGGGGGGGCCAGATGAGCAGTTCTTC. Protein sequence: CASSYLAGGPDEQFF.

This clonotype came up a few times. The CDR3 here is CSASLLDRLSYEQYF. The CDR3 nucleotides read TGCAGTGCGAGCCTCTTAGACAGACTCTCCTACGAGCAGTACTTC. The chain employs TRBV20-1 and TRBJ2-7, with a possible D match to TRBD1 (5 bases). V was pared by 6 bases and J by 0 bases, with 18 bases between. Per the germline V gene, CDR1 is DFQATT and CDR2 is SNEGSKA (reference sequence). The CDR3 loop spans 15 amino acids.

The V gene is TRBV5-5, the J gene TRBJ2-7; the match to TRBD1 covers 7 bases. Germline V gives CDR1 SGHKS, CDR2 YYEKEE (reference sequence). The CDR3 length is 14 residues. V gave up 7 bases and J gave up 0 bases; unmatched junction bases: 7. Here the CDR3 reads CASGPGQYSYEQYF. The CDR3 region has the DNA TGTGCCAGCGGACCGGGACAGTACTCCTACGAGCAGTACTTC.

To note about this clonotype: This may come from a read error, since a much larger clone is one base off. In DNA, the CDR3 is TGTGCCACCAGCAGGGAGGGGCCGGGACAGGGACAAGAGACCCAGTTCTTC. This encodes CATSREGPGQGQETQFF. The chain carries TRBV15 and TRBJ2-5; 9 nucleotides match TRBD1. The end of the DNA fits TRBJ2-1 better, so the J call may be wrong. Germline V gene data show CDR1 as LNHNV and CDR2 as YYDKDF (reference sequence). CDR3 length equals 17 residues.

V is TRBV28 and J is TRBJ1-2, with 7 positions matching TRBD1. Per the germline V gene, CDR1 is MDHEN and CDR2 is SYDVKM. The trim removed 5 bases at V and 3 bases at J, leaving 9 bases unmatched. This CDR3 is built from 15 residues. The CDR3 coding sequence is TGTGCCAGCAGTCTACCGGGACAGCCGTACTATGGCTACACCTTC. The encoded protein is CASSLPGQPYYGYTF.